The clone carrying this T cell receptor beta chain has a handful of counts. Method: immunoSEQ multiplex PCR; TCRdb's copy keeps in-frame clones and lacks some. The sample carries about 210,000 clones, 83% recorded once. The data derive from a study of blood T cell repertoires in COVID-19. Study in general: PBMCs, B-cell-depleted T cells, or T cells were the source of the cDNA or gDNA that made up the material.

J was trimmed by 3 bases and V by 5 bases; bases with no gene match: 18. The germline CDR1 and CDR2 sequences are SGHVS and FQNEAQ. There are 19 residues in the CDR3. The specimen sequenced was peripheral blood. The source is a woman between 35 and 50 years old with active or convalescent COVID-19. This chain joins TRBV7-8 and TRBJ2-7; 11 bases fit TRBD2. CDR3 coding DNA: TGTGCCAGCAGCGCCCGACTAGCGGGGCTTAGCAAGCAGTACTACGAGCAGTACTTC. Its translation: CASSARLAGLSKQYYEQYF.